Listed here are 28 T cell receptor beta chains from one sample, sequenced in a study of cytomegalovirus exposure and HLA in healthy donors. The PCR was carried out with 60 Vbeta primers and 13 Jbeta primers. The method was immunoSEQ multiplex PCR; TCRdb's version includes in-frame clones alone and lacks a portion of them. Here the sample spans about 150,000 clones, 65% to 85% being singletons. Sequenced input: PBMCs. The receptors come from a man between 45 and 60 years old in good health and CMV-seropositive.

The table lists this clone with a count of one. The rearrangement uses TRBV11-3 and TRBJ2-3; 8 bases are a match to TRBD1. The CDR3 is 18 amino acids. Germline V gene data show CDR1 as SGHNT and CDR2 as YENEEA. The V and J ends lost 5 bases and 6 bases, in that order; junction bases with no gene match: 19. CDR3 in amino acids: CASSLRRQGSLEGDTQYF. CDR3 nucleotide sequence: TGTGCCAGCAGCCTACGTCGACAGGGGTCCCTAGAGGGGGATACGCAGTATTTT. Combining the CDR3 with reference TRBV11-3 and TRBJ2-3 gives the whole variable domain EAGVVQSPRYKIIEKKQPVAFWCNPISGHNTLYWYLQNLGQGPELLIRYENEEAVDDSQLPKDRFSAERLKGVDSTLKIQPAELGDSAVYLCASSLRRQGSLEGDTQYFGPGTRLTVL.

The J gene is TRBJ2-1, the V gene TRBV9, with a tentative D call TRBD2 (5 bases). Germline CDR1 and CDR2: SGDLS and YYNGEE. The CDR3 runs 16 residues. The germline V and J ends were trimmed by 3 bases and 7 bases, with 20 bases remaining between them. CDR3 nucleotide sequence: TGTGCCAGCAGCGAGTCAGACCTTACCCCGGGGAATGAGCAGTTCTTC. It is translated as CASSESDLTPGNEQFF.

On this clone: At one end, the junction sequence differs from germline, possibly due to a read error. CDR3 loop: CASSQGQQETQYF. CDR3 bases: TGTGCTAGCAGCCAAGGACAGCAAGAGACCCAGTACTTC. The chain recombines TRBV7-7 with TRBJ2-5, with D possibly TRBD1 on 6 matching bases. Germline assignment: CDR1 SSHAT and CDR2 FNYEAQ (reference sequence). This CDR3 is 13 amino acids long.

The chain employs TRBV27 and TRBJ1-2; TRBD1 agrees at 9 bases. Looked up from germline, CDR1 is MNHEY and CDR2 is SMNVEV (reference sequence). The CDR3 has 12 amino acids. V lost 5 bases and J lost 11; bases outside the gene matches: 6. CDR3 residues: CASSKTGGGYTF. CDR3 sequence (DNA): TGTGCCAGCAGTAAGACAGGGGGGGGGTACACCTTC.

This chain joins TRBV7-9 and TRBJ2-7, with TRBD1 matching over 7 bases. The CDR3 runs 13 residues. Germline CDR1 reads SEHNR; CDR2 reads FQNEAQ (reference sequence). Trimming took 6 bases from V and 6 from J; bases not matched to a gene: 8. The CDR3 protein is CASRQEGAVEQYF. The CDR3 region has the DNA TGTGCCAGCAGACAAGAGGGGGCGGTCGAGCAGTACTTC.

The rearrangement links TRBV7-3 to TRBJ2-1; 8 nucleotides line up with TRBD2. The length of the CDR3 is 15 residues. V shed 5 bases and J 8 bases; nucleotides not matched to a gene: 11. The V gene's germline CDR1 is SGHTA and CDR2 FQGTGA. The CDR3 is CASSPPTREEDEQFF. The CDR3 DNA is TGTGCCAGCAGCCCCCCCACGCGGGAGGAGGATGAGCAGTTCTTC. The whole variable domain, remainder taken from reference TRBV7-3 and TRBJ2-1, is GAGVSQTPSNKVTEKGKYVELRCDPISGHTALYWYRQSLGQGPEFLIYFQGTGAADDSGLPNDRFFAVRPEGSVSTLKIQRTERGDSAVYLCASSPPTREEDEQFFGPGTRLTVL.

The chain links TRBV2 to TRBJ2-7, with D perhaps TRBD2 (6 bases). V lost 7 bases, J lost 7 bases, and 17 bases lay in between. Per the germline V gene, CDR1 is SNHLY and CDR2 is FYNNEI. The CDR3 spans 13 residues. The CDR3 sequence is CASTLGVGTEQYF. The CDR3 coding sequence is TGTGCCAGCACCCTAGGGGTCGGGACTGAGCAGTACTTC.

In DNA form, the CDR3 reads TGTGCCACCTCTAGGGGACAGGGCCGACCCCTCCACTTT. Translated: CATSRGQGRPLHF. The V gene is TRBV6-5, the J gene TRBJ1-6; TRBD1 matches 9 bases. The CDR3 totals 13 residues. V was clipped by 10 bases and J by 12 bases; unmatched bases: 10. Germline assignment: CDR1 MNHEY and CDR2 SVGAGI.

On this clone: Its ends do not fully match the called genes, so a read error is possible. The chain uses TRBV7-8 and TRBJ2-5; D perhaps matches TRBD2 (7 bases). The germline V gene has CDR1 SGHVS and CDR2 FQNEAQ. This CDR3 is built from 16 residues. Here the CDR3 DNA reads TGTGTCAGCAGCTTTGGAGGGGGGGCTTTTACAAAGACCCAGTACTTC. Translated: CVSSFGGGAFTKTQYF. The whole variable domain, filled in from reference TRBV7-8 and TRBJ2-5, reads GAGVSQSPRYKVAKRGQDVALRCDPISGHVSLFWYQQALGQGPEFLTYFQNEAQLDKSGLPSDRFFAERPEGSVSTLKIQRTQQEDSAVYLCVSSFGGGAFTKTQYFGPGTRLLVL.

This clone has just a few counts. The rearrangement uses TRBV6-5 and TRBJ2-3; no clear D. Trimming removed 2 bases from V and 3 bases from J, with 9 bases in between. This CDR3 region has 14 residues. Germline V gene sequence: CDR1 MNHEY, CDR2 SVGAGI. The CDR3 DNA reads TGTGCCAGCAGTTACGCACAATCGACAGATACGCAGTATTTT. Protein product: CASSYAQSTDTQYF.

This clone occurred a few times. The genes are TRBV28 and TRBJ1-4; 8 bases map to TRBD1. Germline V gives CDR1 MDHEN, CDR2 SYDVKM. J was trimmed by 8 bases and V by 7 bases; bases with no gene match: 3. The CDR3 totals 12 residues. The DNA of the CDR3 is TGTGCCAGCACGGACAGGGACGAAAAACTGTTTTTT. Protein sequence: CASTDRDEKLFF. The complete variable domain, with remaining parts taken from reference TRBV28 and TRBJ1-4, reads DVKVTQSSRYLVKRTGEKVFLECVQDMDHENMFWYRQDPGLGLRLIYFSYDVKMKEKGDIPEGYSVSREKKERFSLILESASTNQTSMYLCASTDRDEKLFFGSGTQLSVL.

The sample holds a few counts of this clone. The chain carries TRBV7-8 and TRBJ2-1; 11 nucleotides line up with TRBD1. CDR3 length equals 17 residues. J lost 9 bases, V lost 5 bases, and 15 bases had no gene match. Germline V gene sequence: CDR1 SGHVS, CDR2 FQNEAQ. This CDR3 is CASSTSYGQGAVGEQFF. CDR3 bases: TGTGCCAGCAGCACTTCGTACGGACAGGGGGCAGTGGGTGAGCAGTTCTTC. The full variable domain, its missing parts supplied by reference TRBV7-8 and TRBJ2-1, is GAGVSQSPRYKVAKRGQDVALRCDPISGHVSLFWYQQALGQGPEFLTYFQNEAQLDKSGLPSDRFFAERPEGSVSTLKIQRTQQEDSAVYLCASSTSYGQGAVGEQFFGPGTRLTVL.

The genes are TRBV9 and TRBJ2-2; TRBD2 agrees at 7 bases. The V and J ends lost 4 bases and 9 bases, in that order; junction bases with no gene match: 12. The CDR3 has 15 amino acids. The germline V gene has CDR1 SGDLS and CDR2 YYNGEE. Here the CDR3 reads CASSPGEGSGRELFF. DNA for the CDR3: TGTGCCAGCAGCCCGGGGGAGGGGAGCGGCCGGGAGCTGTTTTTT.

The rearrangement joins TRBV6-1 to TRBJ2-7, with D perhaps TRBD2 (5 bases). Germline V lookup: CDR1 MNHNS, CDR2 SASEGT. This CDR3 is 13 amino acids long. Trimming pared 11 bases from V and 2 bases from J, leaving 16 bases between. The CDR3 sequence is CALKSEETYEQYF. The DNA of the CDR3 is TGTGCCCTCAAGTCGGAGGAAACCTACGAGCAGTACTTC.

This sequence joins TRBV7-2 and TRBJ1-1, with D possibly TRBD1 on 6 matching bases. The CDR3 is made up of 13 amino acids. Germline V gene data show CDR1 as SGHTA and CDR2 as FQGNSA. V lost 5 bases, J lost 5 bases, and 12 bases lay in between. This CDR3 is CASSRQVGTEAFF. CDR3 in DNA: TGTGCCAGCAGCCGACAGGTGGGGACTGAAGCTTTCTTT. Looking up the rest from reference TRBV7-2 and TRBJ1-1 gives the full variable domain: GAGVSQSPSNKVTEKGKDVELRCDPISGHTALYWYRQSLGQGLEFLIYFQGNSAPDKSGLPSDRFSAERTGGSVSTLTIQRTQQEDSAVYLCASSRQVGTEAFFGQGTRLTVV.

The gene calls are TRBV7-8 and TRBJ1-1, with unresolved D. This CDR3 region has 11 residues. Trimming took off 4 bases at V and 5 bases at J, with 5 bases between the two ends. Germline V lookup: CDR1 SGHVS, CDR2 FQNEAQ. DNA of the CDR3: TGTGCCAGCAGCTCCCTAACTGAAGCTTTCTTT. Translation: CASSSLTEAFF.

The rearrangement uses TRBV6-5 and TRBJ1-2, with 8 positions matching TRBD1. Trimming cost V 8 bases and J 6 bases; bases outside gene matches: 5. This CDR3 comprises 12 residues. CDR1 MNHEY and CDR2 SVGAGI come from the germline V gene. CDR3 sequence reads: CASFRTGNGYTF. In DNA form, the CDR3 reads TGTGCCAGCTTCCGGACAGGGAATGGCTACACCTTC.

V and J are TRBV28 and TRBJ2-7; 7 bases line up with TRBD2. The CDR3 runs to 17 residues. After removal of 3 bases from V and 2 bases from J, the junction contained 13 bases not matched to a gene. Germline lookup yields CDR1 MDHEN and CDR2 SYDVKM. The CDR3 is CASSLPQTSWWTYEQYF. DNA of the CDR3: TGTGCCAGCAGTTTGCCTCAGACTAGCTGGTGGACCTACGAGCAGTACTTC.

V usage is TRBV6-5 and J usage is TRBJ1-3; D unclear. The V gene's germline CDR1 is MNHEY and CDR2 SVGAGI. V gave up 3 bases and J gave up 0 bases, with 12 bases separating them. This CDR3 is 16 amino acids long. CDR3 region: CASSYGGSSSGNTIYF. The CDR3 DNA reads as TGTGCCAGCAGTTATGGAGGATCGAGCTCTGGAAACACCATATATTTT.

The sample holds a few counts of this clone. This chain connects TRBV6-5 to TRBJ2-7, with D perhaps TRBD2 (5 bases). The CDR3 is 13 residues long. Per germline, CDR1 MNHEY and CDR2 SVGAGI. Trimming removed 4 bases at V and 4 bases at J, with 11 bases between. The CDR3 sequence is CASSSFRRYEQYF. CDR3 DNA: TGTGCCAGCAGTTCTTTTAGGAGGTACGAGCAGTACTTC.

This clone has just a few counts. This CDR3 is CASSPSGRVAYEQYF. The CDR3 coding sequence is TGTGCCAGCAGTCCAAGCGGGAGGGTCGCCTACGAGCAGTACTTC. The chain is built from TRBV28 and TRBJ2-7; the match to TRBD2 covers 10 bases. The ends lost 5 bases at V and 2 bases at J; junction bases unmatched: 6. Germline V gives CDR1 MDHEN, CDR2 SYDVKM. The CDR3 contains 15 residues.

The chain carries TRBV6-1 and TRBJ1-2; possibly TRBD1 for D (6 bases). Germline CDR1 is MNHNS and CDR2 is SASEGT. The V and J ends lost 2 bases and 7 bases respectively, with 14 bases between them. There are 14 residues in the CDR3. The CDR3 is CASSERAIRGGYTF. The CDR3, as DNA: TGTGCCAGCAGTGAAAGAGCCATCAGGGGTGGCTACACCTTC.

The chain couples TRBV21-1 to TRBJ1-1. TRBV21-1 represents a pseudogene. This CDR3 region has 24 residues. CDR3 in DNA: TGTGCCAGCAGCAACCTAGCTCAAACCAACCCGGATCTACGTTTAGGGAGGCGGAACACTGAAGCTTTCTTT. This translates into CASSNLAQTNPDLRLGRRNTEAFF.

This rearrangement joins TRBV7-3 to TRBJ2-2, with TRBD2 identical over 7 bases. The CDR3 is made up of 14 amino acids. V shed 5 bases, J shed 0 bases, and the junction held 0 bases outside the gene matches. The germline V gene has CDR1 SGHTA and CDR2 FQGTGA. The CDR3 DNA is TGTGCCAGCAGCCTAGCGGCGAACACCGGGGAGCTGTTTTTT. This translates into CASSLAANTGELFF.

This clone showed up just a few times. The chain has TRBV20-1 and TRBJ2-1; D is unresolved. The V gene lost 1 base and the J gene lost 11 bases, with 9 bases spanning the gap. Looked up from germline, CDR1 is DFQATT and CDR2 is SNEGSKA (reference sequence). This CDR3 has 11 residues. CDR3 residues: CSARVGTKQFF. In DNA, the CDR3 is TGCAGTGCTAGAGTAGGAACTAAGCAGTTCTTC.

CDR3 in amino acids: CAISVYSGASDTQYF. CDR3 DNA sequence: TGTGCCATCAGTGTTTATAGCGGGGCCTCAGATACGCAGTATTTT. The chain uses TRBV10-3 and TRBJ2-3; 8 nucleotides agree with TRBD2. The CDR3 is made up of 15 amino acids. J gave up 4 bases and V 4 bases, and 7 bases lay outside the gene matches. CDR1 ENHRY and CDR2 SYGVKD come from the germline V gene.

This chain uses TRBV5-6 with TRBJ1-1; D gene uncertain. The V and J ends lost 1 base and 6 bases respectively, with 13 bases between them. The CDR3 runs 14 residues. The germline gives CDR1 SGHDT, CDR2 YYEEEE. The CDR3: CASSLRGKGSEAFF. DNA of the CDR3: TGTGCCAGCAGCTTGCGGGGTAAGGGCTCTGAAGCTTTCTTT.

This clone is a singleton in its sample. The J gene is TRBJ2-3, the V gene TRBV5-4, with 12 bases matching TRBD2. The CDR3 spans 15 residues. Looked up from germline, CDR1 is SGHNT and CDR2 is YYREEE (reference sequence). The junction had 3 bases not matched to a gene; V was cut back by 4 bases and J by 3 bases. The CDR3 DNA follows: TGTGCCAGCAGCAAGACTAGCGGGGGAACAGATACGCAGTATTTT. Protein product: CASSKTSGGTDTQYF.